Presented here are 32 T cell receptor beta chains from one specimen sequenced in a study of regulatory T cells in long-lasting Graves disease. Time point specified: newly diagnosed GD, antithyroid drugs for less than 3 months. Extracted RNA from PBMCs served as the source of the TCR library. In building TCR beta libraries, iRepertoire HTBI primers were used together with Arm-PCR of CDR3 regions. Each CDR3 protein gets one entry after TCRdb re-called the multiplex PCR reads with MiXCR. The sample holds about 350,000 distinct CDR3 sequences; around 15% are singletons and the top ten take roughly a fifth. These data were also reused for a study on T cells in Graves' hyperthyroidism and ophthalmopathy.

The source was peripheral blood mononuclear cells (PBMCs), collected at new diagnosis, from a patient treated with antithyroid drugs. Source of these receptors: a woman aged 18-35 years with Graves disease.

V gene TRBV12-3 or TRBV12-4 combines with J gene TRBJ2-7, with 8 bases lining up with TRBD1. This CDR3 region has 17 residues. V lost 5 bases, J lost 2 bases, and 14 bases stayed unmatched. CDR3 DNA: TGTGCCAGCAGTCTAATAGCTGGCGGACAGGGTACCTACGAGCAGTACTTC. Protein sequence: CASSLIAGGQGTYEQYF.

Ten or more counts support this clonotype. The chain couples TRBV13 to TRBJ2-3; TRBD1 matches 10 bases. This CDR3 is 16 amino acids long. Germline values: CDR1 PRHDT, CDR2 FYEKMQ (reference sequence). J lost 1 base, V lost 2 bases, and 3 bases had no gene match. As DNA, the CDR3 is TGTGCCAGCAGCTTACGGGGGACAGGGGGCACAGATACGCAGTATTTT. It codes for CASSLRGTGGTDTQYF.

This clonotype appeared many times. The chain has TRBV18 and TRBJ2-2; TRBD1 agrees at 7 bases. CDR1 KGHSH and CDR2 LQKENI come from the germline V gene. After removal of 6 bases from V and 4 bases from J, the junction contained 2 bases not matched to a gene. This CDR3 has 13 residues. The CDR3 sequence is CASSRTGTGELFF. The CDR3 DNA reads as TGTGCCAGCTCGCGGACAGGCACCGGGGAGCTGTTTTTT.

J is TRBJ2-7 and V is TRBV5-5, with D maybe TRBD2 (6 bases). The CDR3 is 14 residues long. Trimming pared 1 base from V and 3 bases from J, leaving 11 bases between. Germline values: CDR1 SGHKS, CDR2 YYEKEE (reference sequence). CDR3 protein: CASSLQGGIYEQYF. In DNA form, the CDR3 reads TGTGCCAGCAGCTTGCAGGGAGGTATCTACGAGCAGTACTTC.

Only a few counts were recorded for this clonotype. The rearrangement uses TRBV6-6 and TRBJ1-4; D uncertain. The germline CDR1 and CDR2 sequences are MNHNY and SVGAGI (reference sequence). The CDR3 has 14 residues. V lost 0 bases to trimming and J lost 2 bases, with 4 bases between them. The CDR3 coding sequence is TGTGCCAGCAGTTACTCGTCTACTAATGAAAAACTGTTTTTT. Translation gives CASSYSSTNEKLFF.

This chain uses TRBV5-1 with TRBJ1-1; 9 bases agree with TRBD1. The germline V gene has CDR1 SGHRS and CDR2 YFSETQ. CDR3 length equals 15 residues. V dropped 0 bases and J dropped 10; count of bases not matched to a gene: 10. In nucleotides, the CDR3 is TGCGCCAGCAGCTTGGCCGGGACAGGGCGTCCCACAGCTTTCTTT. It is translated as CASSLAGTGRPTAFF.

This clonotype came up many times. A junction boundary mismatches the germline segment, possibly from a read error. The V gene is TRBV6-1, the J gene TRBJ2-7; D call uncertain. The CDR3 sequence is 11 residues long. CDR1 is MNHNS, CDR2 SASEGT, per germline. CDR3 sequence: CASRRSFEQYF. CDR3 coding DNA: TGTGCCAGCCGGCGGTCCTTCGAGCAGTACTTC.

This clonotype has at least ten counts. The CDR3 nucleotides are TGCAGTGCTAGAGGCTTGAGGGGATCCCCCTTTCAGTACTTC. Encoded protein: CSARGLRGSPFQYF. The V call is TRBV20-1, the J call TRBJ2-4; D possibly uses TRBD1 or TRBD2 (5 bases each). This CDR3 has 14 amino acids. Germline values: CDR1 DFQATT, CDR2 SNEGSKA (reference sequence). V lost 1 base, J lost 11 bases, and 18 bases lay in between.

As for this clonotype: A far bigger clonotype differs at one base, so this is likely a read error. V is TRBV7-3 and J is TRBJ2-1; perhaps TRBD2 as D (5 bases). This CDR3 spans 16 amino acids. Trimming left V 2 bases short and J 0 bases short, with 11 bases between. Germline CDR1 is SGHTA and CDR2 is FQGTGA. The CDR3 sequence is CASSLGTTSSYNEQFF. The CDR3, as DNA: TGTGCCAGCAGCTTAGGCACAACTAGCTCCTACAATGAGCAGTTCTTC.

This clonotype has a handful of counts. This may stem from a read error, because a much larger clone lies one nucleotide away. The chain couples TRBV30 to TRBJ2-2, with 8 bases lining up with TRBD1. CDR1 and CDR2 from the germline V gene are GTSNPN and SVGIG (reference sequence). The CDR3 contains 14 residues. V lost 4 bases and J lost 8; bases outside the gene matches: 9. DNA of the CDR3: TGTGCCTGGAAATGCAGGGGGCAAGTGGGGGAGCTGTTTTTT. Encoded protein: CAWKCRGQVGELFF.

The chain couples TRBV18 to TRBJ2-2; the D call may be TRBD1 or TRBD2 (6 bases each). Germline loops: CDR1 KGHSH, CDR2 LQKENI. The V gene lost 4 bases and the J gene lost 4 bases, with 13 bases spanning the gap. The CDR3 is made up of 15 amino acids. CDR3 in DNA: TGTGCCAGCTCACTCCCCGGGGGCTCCACCGGGGAGCTGTTTTTT. Translated: CASSLPGGSTGELFF.

This clonotype has ten or more counts. This chain joins TRBV10-3 and TRBJ1-6; 7 bases are a match to TRBD1. Germline CDR1 ENHRY, CDR2 SYGVKD. CDR3 length: 15 residues. Trimming cost V 6 bases and J 6 bases; bases outside gene matches: 8. CDR3 protein: CAISRDRAPNSPLHF. CDR3 DNA sequence: TGTGCCATCAGCCGTGACAGGGCCCCTAATTCACCCCTCCACTTT.

This clonotype has just one count. This rearrangement joins TRBV6-4 to TRBJ2-2; 8 bases are shared with TRBD1. Trimming at V came to 6 bases and at J to 1 base, leaving 4 bases not matched to a gene. The germline V gene encodes CDR1 MRHNA and CDR2 SNTAGT. This CDR3 region has 15 residues. CDR3 coding DNA: TGTGCCAGCAGCGAACAGGGGGGGAACACCGGGGAGCTGTTTTTT. This translates into CASSEQGGNTGELFF.

The V and J genes are TRBV24-1 and TRBJ2-7, with TRBD2 matching 12 bases. The V gene's germline CDR1 is KGHDR and CDR2 SFDVKD. The CDR3 is made up of 16 amino acids. V dropped 4 bases and J dropped 2; count of bases not matched to a gene: 5. The CDR3 loop is CATSETSGGSPYEQYF. The CDR3 DNA reads as TGTGCCACCAGTGAGACTAGCGGGGGAAGTCCCTACGAGCAGTACTTC.

This clonotype was counted between two and nine times. The rearrangement uses TRBV27 and TRBJ2-7, with 11 bases identical to TRBD2. CDR1 and CDR2 from the germline V gene are MNHEY and SMNVEV (reference sequence). The CDR3 totals 15 residues. V was pared by 3 bases and J by 8 bases, with 9 bases of the junction left unmatched. The CDR3 DNA reads TGTGCCAGCAGTTTGGTAGCGGGGGGGCCGTCCCAGCAGTACTTC. It specifies CASSLVAGGPSQQYF.

This clonotype has more than one count but fewer than ten. CDR3 loop: CASSIDNYNEQFF. In nucleotides, the CDR3 is TGTGCCAGTAGTATTGACAATTACAATGAGCAGTTCTTC. V usage is TRBV19 and J usage is TRBJ2-1; D gene uncertain. The CDR3 has 13 amino acids. Germline values: CDR1 LNHDA, CDR2 SQIVND (reference sequence). V lost 3 bases and J lost 4, with 7 bases in between.

CDR3 sequence reads: CASSLEGLTTNEKLFF. As DNA, the CDR3 is TGTGCCAGCAGCTTAGAGGGACTGACAACTAATGAAAAACTGTTTTTT. This sequence joins TRBV7-9 and TRBJ1-4; possible D gene TRBD1, 5 bases. The CDR3 has 16 amino acids. V was clipped by 1 base and J by 0 bases, with 9 bases between them. Germline CDR1 is SEHNR and CDR2 is FQNEAQ (reference sequence).

This clonotype was recorded many times. The chain joins TRBV12-3 or TRBV12-4 to TRBJ2-7; D unclear. V gave up 3 bases and J gave up 2 bases, with 11 bases separating them. The CDR3 runs 14 residues. The CDR3 loop reads CASSFVAVPYEQYF. CDR3 nucleotide sequence: TGTGCCAGCAGTTTTGTTGCGGTCCCCTACGAGCAGTACTTC.

At least ten counts were recorded for this clonotype. The chain combines TRBV2 with TRBJ2-7; no clear D gene. Trimming took 10 bases from V and 3 from J, leaving 13 bases between them. Per the germline V gene, CDR1 is SNHLY and CDR2 is FYNNEI. This CDR3 comprises 12 residues. The CDR3 nucleotides are TGTGCCACCAACGACGACGGCTACGAGCAGTACTTC. Translated: CATNDDGYEQYF.

The chain uses TRBV7-9 and TRBJ1-2; D gene unclear. The CDR3 consists of 16 residues. Deletions cut 2 bases from V and 0 bases from J, with 13 bases between. Germline CDR1 reads SEHNR; CDR2 reads FQNEAQ (reference sequence). CDR3 bases: TGTGCCAGCAGCTTATGGCAGGTCGAAACTAACTATGGCTACACCTTC. Translated, it gives CASSLWQVETNYGYTF.

This clonotype was recorded many times. The chain employs TRBV30 and TRBJ1-4; D is ambiguous. The CDR3 is 12 amino acids. Trimming took off 2 bases at V and 5 bases at J, with 6 bases between the two ends. Germline-derived CDR1 and CDR2 are GTSNPN and SVGIG (reference sequence). The CDR3 sequence is CAWSRGNEKLFF. Written as DNA, the CDR3 is TGTGCCTGGAGTCGCGGGAATGAAAAACTGTTTTTT.

Many counts were recorded for this clonotype. It may be a read error: a sequence one base away is much more abundant. This chain uses TRBV5-6 with TRBJ2-7, with D maybe TRBD2 (6 bases). The ends were cut back, 4 bases at V and 4 bases at J, with 9 bases in the middle. Germline CDR1 reads SGHDT; CDR2 reads YYEEEE. CDR3 length: 12 residues. CDR3 nucleotide sequence: TGTGCCAGCAGCGGGAGGACTTACGAGCAGTACTTC. Its translation: CASSGRTYEQYF.

This clonotype was counted ten times or more. The chain employs TRBV2 and TRBJ1-2, with D perhaps TRBD1 (5 bases). Germline V gene data show CDR1 as SNHLY and CDR2 as FYNNEI. The CDR3 is made up of 17 amino acids. Trimming pared 9 bases from V and 3 bases from J, leaving 26 bases between. CDR3 nucleotide sequence: TGTGCCAGTGCGAAAAGACTTTGGGGGACTAGAGACTATGGCTACACCTTC. Protein product: CASAKRLWGTRDYGYTF.

In this sample, this clonotype turned up a few times. The chain uses TRBV20-1 and TRBJ2-5, with 7 bases fitting TRBD2. J lost 2 bases, V lost 0 bases, and 3 bases had no gene match. Germline loops: CDR1 DFQATT, CDR2 SNEGSKA (reference sequence). There are 14 residues in the CDR3. In nucleotides, the CDR3 is TGCAGTGCTAGAGATTGGGGGGGACAAGAGACCCAGTACTTC. As protein: CSARDWGGQETQYF.

In this sample, this clonotype turned up many times. V gene TRBV11-2 combines with J gene TRBJ2-7; no clear D. This CDR3 spans 11 amino acids. The V gene lost 7 bases and the J gene lost 9 bases, with 13 bases spanning the gap. Germline V lookup: CDR1 SGHAT, CDR2 FQNNGV. CDR3 coding DNA: TGTGCCAGCACCCCCGGGTTGGGGCAGTACTTC. It is translated as CASTPGLGQYF.

This rearrangement joins TRBV25-1 to TRBJ1-5; the D gene is possibly TRBD1 (5 bases). The V gene lost 2 bases and the J gene lost 5 bases, with 13 bases spanning the gap. Germline CDR1 and CDR2: MGHDK and SYGVNS. The CDR3 is made up of 15 amino acids. CDR3 loop: CASSESGRVDQPQHF. Here the CDR3 DNA reads TGTGCCAGCAGTGAAAGTGGCAGGGTTGATCAGCCCCAGCATTTT.

This clonotype was detected ten times or more. The chain is built from TRBV20-1 and TRBJ2-3; TRBD1 matches 10 bases. CDR1 is DFQATT, CDR2 SNEGSKA, per germline (reference sequence). J lost 5 bases, V lost 7 bases, and 3 bases had no gene match. The CDR3 runs 12 residues. DNA for the CDR3: TGCAGTGGGGACAGGGGTCAAGATACGCAGTATTTT. Its protein is CSGDRGQDTQYF.

In regard to this clonotype: This clone may be a read error of a much larger clone one base away. The chain combines TRBV11-3 with TRBJ2-5, with D perhaps matching TRBD2 (7 bases). The J call may not be correct, given that the DNA end is closer to TRBJ2-1. The CDR3 loop spans 15 amino acids. Looked up from germline, CDR1 is SGHNT and CDR2 is YENEEA. The CDR3 sequence is CASGHRGGSGNEQFF. CDR3 bases: TGTGCCAGCGGCCATAGGGGGGGCTCGGGCAATGAGCAGTTCTTC.

This clonotype was detected ten times or more. V and J are TRBV28 and TRBJ2-1; D possibly corresponds to TRBD1 (7 bases). This CDR3 spans 14 amino acids. Per the germline V gene, CDR1 is MDHEN and CDR2 is SYDVKM. V gave up 7 bases and J gave up 7 bases, with 17 bases separating them. CDR3 loop: CASIGGQRVNEQFF. CDR3 nucleotide sequence: TGTGCCAGCATCGGGGGACAGAGAGTAAATGAGCAGTTCTTC.

The sample holds many counts of this clonotype. This rearrangement joins TRBV18 to TRBJ2-7; D is uncertain. Per germline, CDR1 KGHSH and CDR2 LQKENI. The CDR3 covers 12 residues. V lost 8 bases and J 3 bases, leaving 11 bases between the germline ends. DNA for the CDR3: TGTGCCAGCGCCCTTCGAATCTACGAGCAGTACTTC. It yields the protein CASALRIYEQYF.

The genes are TRBV3-1 and TRBJ1-6; TRBD1 aligns across 10 bases. This CDR3 spans 20 amino acids. Trimming removed 2 bases from V and 7 bases from J; junction bases left unmatched: 17. Germline V lookup: CDR1 LGHDT, CDR2 YNNKEL (reference sequence). The CDR3 spells CASSQSPGQGPRGINSPLHF. In DNA form, the CDR3 reads TGTGCCAGCAGCCAATCCCCGGGACAGGGGCCGCGGGGGATCAATTCACCCCTCCACTTT. The full variable domain, in which reference TRBV3-1 and TRBJ1-6 provide the parts outside the CDR3, is DTAVSQTPKYLVTQMGNDKSIKCEQNLGHDTMYWYKQDSKKFLKIMFSYNNKELIINETVPNRFSPKSPDKAHLNLHINSLELGDSAVYFCASSQSPGQGPRGINSPLHFGNGTRLTVT.

The chain recombines TRBV5-6 with TRBJ2-5, with TRBD2 identical over 7 bases. The CDR3 covers 16 residues. CDR1 is SGHDT, CDR2 YYEEEE, per germline. V lost 0 bases, J lost 2 bases, and 7 bases stayed unmatched. The CDR3 loop is CASSLGGGSNQETQYF. The CDR3 DNA is TGTGCCAGCAGCTTGGGGGGGGGGTCTAATCAAGAGACCCAGTACTTC. The whole variable domain, filled in from reference TRBV5-6 and TRBJ2-5, reads DAGVTQSPTHLIKTRGQQVTLRCSPKSGHDTVSWYQQALGQGPQFIFQYYEEEERQRGNFPDRFSGHQFPNYSSELNVNALLLGDSALYLCASSLGGGSNQETQYFGPGTRLLVL.